This TCR beta chain came from a study of T cell changes during pregnancy in multiple sclerosis. Trimming left V 5 bases short and J 6 bases short, with 13 bases between. The CDR3 is 13 amino acids. Per germline, CDR1 MNHEY and CDR2 SMNVEV (reference sequence). The assay was immunoSEQ multiplex PCR, and TCRdb's table has in-frame clones only and misses some. The sample gives roughly 93,000 clones, about 91% of which show up once; approximately 2.2% is in the top ten. This chain uses TRBV27 with TRBJ1-2; D is undetermined. This sequence was found in a female donor in good health, enrolled as a control in a pregnancy study. The sequencing used peripheral blood, collected after pregnancy. This chain's CDR3 is CASSPGLRDGYTF. The CDR3 region has the DNA TGTGCCAGCAGTCCCGGGTTGAGGGATGGCTACACCTTC.